This TCR beta chain emerged from a study of T cells in Graves' hyperthyroidism and ophthalmopathy. Study observations and caveats: Classification by a 13 V-J model distinguished ophthalmopathy from stable hyperthyroidism. In the blood, most expanded thyroid clonotypes above 0.001 appeared as well.

Used for diagnoses were clinical symptoms, serum thyroxine and TRAb, thyroid ultrasound and orbital computed tomography. The CDR3 has 13 amino acids. The germline gives CDR1 MDHEN, CDR2 SYDVKM. Trimming left V 8 bases short and J 6 bases short, with 16 bases between. The source material, RNA transcripts, was used to amplify TCR beta CDR3 regions. HTBI primers were employed in a first-round RT-PCR of the TCR CDR3. Using its own MiXCR run on the multiplex PCR reads, TCRdb lists one record per CDR3 protein. The profile shows approximately 610,000 distinct CDR3 sequences, about 15% of them singletons. This clonotype was detected many times. What it recognizes is unknown.

This TCR was recovered from a woman between 35 and 50 years old with Graves' ophthalmopathy. The sequenced material came from blood. The chain is built from TRBV28 and TRBJ1-2, with D unclear. The DNA of the CDR3 is TGTGCCAGCTCCCTCCGGCCGGAAGATGGCTACACCTTC. The encoded protein is CASSLRPEDGYTF.